Sequencing of this T cell receptor beta chain was carried out in a study of blood T cell repertoires in COVID-19. Researchers sorted participants into cohorts using their self-reported clinical history. The table came from immunoSEQ multiplex PCR; TCRdb's copy has only in-frame clones and leaves some out. The repertoire holds 380,000 or so clones, with 88% as singletons. V lost 4 bases to trimming and J lost 5 bases, with 9 bases between them. The CDR3 loop spans 13 amino acids. Germline V CDR1 and CDR2: MNHEY, SMNVEV (reference sequence). The rearrangement links TRBV27 to TRBJ1-5; D remains ambiguous. This sequence originates from a woman aged 30 to 39 with acute COVID-19. Sample: PBMCs or T cells enriched from blood (not recorded which). This CDR3 is CASSSLGDQPQHF. CDR3 nucleotides: TGTGCCAGCAGTTCCCTAGGTGATCAGCCCCAGCATTTT.